These 32 T cell receptor beta chains came from one sample sequenced in a study of T-cell reconstitution after alpha-beta-depleted transplantation in children. Unique molecular identifiers were incorporated during preparation of the TCRbeta library. TCRdb fed the PCR reads into MiXCR, producing one record per CDR3 protein. The sample lists fewer than 120,000 distinct CDR3 sequences; approximately 10% were seen once. The sequencing used PBMCs from the stem cell graft donor, collected from the stem cell graft. The receptors were gathered from a human donor who donated a stem cell graft to a child with acute lymphoblastic leukemia.

This clonotype was counted a few times. This chain links TRBV5-4 with TRBJ1-2, with D possibly matching TRBD1 (5 bases). The V and J ends lost 5 bases and 8 bases respectively, with 19 bases between them. The germline CDR1 and CDR2 sequences are SGHNT and YYREEE (reference sequence). The CDR3 runs to 14 residues. The CDR3 DNA follows: TGTGCCAGCAGAGGGACCTCCGCCCTGGGGGGCTACACCTTC. It is translated as CASRGTSALGGYTF.

The gene calls are TRBV6-2 or TRBV6-3 and TRBJ2-7; tentatively, D is TRBD1 or TRBD2 (6 bases each). This CDR3 is built from 12 residues. Deletions cut 7 bases from V and 7 bases from J, with 14 bases between. Germline CDR1 is MNHEY and CDR2 is SVGEGT. The CDR3 DNA is TGTGCCAGCAAGAGGGGGGAGCGTGAGCAGTACTTC. Encoded protein: CASKRGEREQYF.

The table lists this clonotype with many counts. This chain links TRBV18 with TRBJ1-2, with D unclear. Looked up from germline, CDR1 is KGHSH and CDR2 is LQKENI. The CDR3 length is 16 residues. V lost 3 bases, J lost 8 bases, and 22 bases lay in between. This CDR3 is CASSPLSGSHGMGYTF. CDR3 in DNA: TGTGCCAGCTCACCCCTGTCTGGCAGCCACGGGATGGGCTACACCTTC.

This clonotype has a count of ten or more. The chain combines TRBV7-2 with TRBJ2-3; D possibly matches TRBD1 or TRBD2 (5 bases each). The CDR3 contains 15 residues. V was trimmed by 6 bases and J by 0 bases, leaving 13 bases between them. Germline V lookup: CDR1 SGHTA, CDR2 FQGNSA. The CDR3 sequence is CASSRGTVSTDTQYF. The CDR3 nucleotides read TGTGCCAGCAGTCGTGGGACGGTTAGCACAGATACGCAGTATTTT.

The sample holds many counts of this clonotype. The V gene is TRBV5-8, the J gene TRBJ1-6, with unresolved D. The CDR3 is 13 residues long. V was trimmed by 2 bases and J by 7 bases, leaving 7 bases between them. Per germline, CDR1 SGHTS and CDR2 YDEGEE. CDR3 in DNA: TGTGCCAGCAGCTTTGACCGGAATTCACCCCTCCACTTT. Translation: CASSFDRNSPLHF.

The table lists this clonotype with many counts. V and J are TRBV20-1 and TRBJ2-5, with TRBD2 identical over 14 bases. Germline values: CDR1 DFQATT, CDR2 SNEGSKA (reference sequence). V was clipped by 6 bases and J by 0 bases; unmatched bases: 6. The CDR3 sequence is 16 residues long. The CDR3 bases are TGCAGTGCCCCCGGGACTAGCGGGAGTTACCAAGAGACCCAGTACTTC. Translating gives CSAPGTSGSYQETQYF.

This clonotype has at least ten counts. This rearrangement joins TRBV20-1 to TRBJ2-1; 11 positions agree with TRBD1. This CDR3 has 15 residues. J gave up 9 bases and V 1 base, and 8 bases lay outside the gene matches. CDR1 is DFQATT and CDR2 is SNEGSKA in the germline V gene (reference sequence). This CDR3 reads CSARVPGQGGPEQFF. CDR3 sequence (DNA): TGCAGTGCTAGAGTCCCGGGACAGGGGGGACCTGAGCAGTTCTTC.

At least ten counts were recorded for this clonotype. This sequence joins TRBV2 and TRBJ2-3; 11 positions agree with TRBD2. With V trimmed by 2 bases and J by 2 bases, 3 bases remained unmatched. Germline CDR1 and CDR2: SNHLY and FYNNEI. This CDR3 contains 16 residues. Here the CDR3 DNA reads TGTGCCAGCAGTGAATTAGCGGGAGGGGACACAGATACGCAGTATTTT. As protein: CASSELAGGDTDTQYF.

There are many counts of this clonotype. The CDR3 loop reads CSVKRETQYF. The CDR3 DNA sequence: TGCAGCGTTAAGAGGGAGACCCAGTACTTC. The genes are TRBV29-1 and TRBJ2-5; D unclear. With 5 bases removed from V and 5 bases from J, the gap between germline ends came to 6 bases. CDR1 and CDR2 from the germline V gene are SQVTM and ANQGSEA. The CDR3 covers 10 residues. Combining the CDR3 with reference TRBV29-1 and TRBJ2-5 gives the whole variable domain SAVISQKPSRDICQRGTSLTIQCQVDSQVTMMFWYRQQPGQSLTLIATANQGSEATYESGFVIDKFPISRPNLTFSTLTVSNMSPEDSSIYLCSVKRETQYFGPGTRLLVL.

This clonotype has ten or more counts. This rearrangement joins TRBV6-2 or TRBV6-3 to TRBJ2-1; no clear D gene. CDR1 is MNHEY and CDR2 is SVGEGT in the germline V gene. This CDR3 has 14 amino acids. V dropped 6 bases and J dropped 3 bases, with 12 bases sitting between them. CDR3 region: CASRGGPDYNEQFF. CDR3 bases: TGTGCCAGCAGAGGTGGGCCCGACTACAATGAGCAGTTCTTC.

This clonotype was observed many times. The gene calls are TRBV7-9 and TRBJ1-2; a possible D gene is TRBD1 (5 bases). Germline V gene sequence: CDR1 SEHNR, CDR2 FQNEAQ (reference sequence). Trimming pared 0 bases from V and 5 bases from J, leaving 13 bases between. CDR3 length: 15 amino acids. This CDR3 reads CASSLARQGRYGYTF. Written as DNA, the CDR3 is TGTGCCAGCAGCTTAGCGCGGCAGGGAAGATATGGCTACACCTTC.

This clonotype has a count of ten or more. This chain uses TRBV5-4 with TRBJ2-5; D tentatively fits TRBD1 or TRBD2 (5 bases each). V was trimmed by 2 bases and J by 5 bases, leaving 10 bases between them. Germline CDR1 reads SGHNT; CDR2 reads YYREEE (reference sequence). The CDR3 runs to 13 residues. CDR3 protein: CASSLLGEETQYF. The CDR3 region has the DNA TGTGCCAGCAGCTTATTGGGGGAGGAGACCCAGTACTTC.

The table lists this clonotype with many counts. The chain links TRBV6-1 to TRBJ1-1; D gene unclear. CDR3 length: 12 residues. Trimming stripped 8 bases from V and 5 bases from J, with 12 bases between. Germline assignment: CDR1 MNHNS and CDR2 SASEGT. In nucleotides, the CDR3 is TGTGCCAGCCGTCGGGATGCGACTGAAGCTTTCTTT. Its translation: CASRRDATEAFF.

This clonotype was seen at least ten times. This chain joins TRBV4-1 and TRBJ2-7, with D hard to call. CDR3 length equals 13 residues. V shed 0 bases and J shed 2 bases, with 5 bases lying between them. Germline lookup yields CDR1 MGHRA and CDR2 YSYEKL. The CDR3 loop reads CASSQDIAYEQYF. The CDR3, as DNA: TGCGCCAGCAGCCAAGATATAGCCTACGAGCAGTACTTC.

This clonotype was counted ten times or more. V is TRBV27 and J is TRBJ2-1; D remains unclear. Deletions cut 6 bases from V and 15 bases from J, with 15 bases between. The CDR3 extends over 11 amino acids. In germline, CDR1 is MNHEY, CDR2 SMNVEV (reference sequence). CDR3 residues: CASSTSGGWFF. The CDR3 DNA follows: TGTGCCAGCAGCACGTCGGGCGGTTGGTTCTTC.

On this clonotype itself: A much larger clonotype is one base distant, so this may be a read error. The CDR3 ends on some other residue instead of the conserved phenylalanine or tryptophan, so this is likely a read error. The chain combines TRBV5-1 with TRBJ2-1; D is unresolved. Trimming took 6 bases from V and 9 from J, leaving 16 bases between them. Germline V CDR1 and CDR2: SGHRS, YFSETQ. The CDR3 contains 13 residues. CDR3 nucleotide sequence: TGCGCCAGCACCCACCCGGGCTATGGTGAGCAGTTCTCC. Translating it yields CASTHPGYGEQFS.

This clonotype was observed at least ten times. The chain is built from TRBV10-1 and TRBJ2-1; 9 bases match TRBD1. V lost 5 bases, J lost 2 bases, and 4 bases stayed unmatched. CDR1 and CDR2 (germline): WNHNN, SYGVQD (reference sequence). CDR3 length equals 15 residues. The CDR3 sequence: CASSKRQGAYNEQFF. The CDR3 DNA follows: TGCGCCAGCAGTAAAAGACAGGGGGCCTACAATGAGCAGTTCTTC.

This clonotype was observed at least ten times. The chain links TRBV7-9 to TRBJ1-5; D gene ambiguous. CDR1 SEHNR and CDR2 FQNEAQ come from the germline V gene (reference sequence). The CDR3 loop spans 17 amino acids. V lost 1 base to trimming and J lost 0 bases, with 13 bases between them. CDR3 sequence reads: CASSLVSGKSSNQPQHF. The CDR3 nucleotides are TGTGCCAGCAGCTTAGTTTCGGGGAAAAGTAGCAATCAGCCCCAGCATTTT.

In its sample, this clonotype was seen many times. The rearrangement links TRBV27 to TRBJ2-1; TRBD2 matches 7 bases. CDR1 is MNHEY and CDR2 is SMNVEV in the germline V gene (reference sequence). CDR3 length equals 13 residues. V was pared by 5 bases and J by 10 bases, with 8 bases of the junction left unmatched. The DNA of the CDR3 is TGTGCCAGCAGTCCCCTGACTAGCTTGGAGCAGTTCTTC. It specifies CASSPLTSLEQFF.

This clonotype was observed many times. This chain uses TRBV20-1 with TRBJ1-5, with a possible D match to TRBD1 (5 bases). The CDR3 has 16 amino acids. With 3 bases removed from V and 3 bases from J, the gap between germline ends came to 18 bases. Looked up from germline, CDR1 is DFQATT and CDR2 is SNEGSKA (reference sequence). For the CDR3, the DNA is TGCAGTGCTAGCTCTGGGGGGTATAACCCCAATCAGCCCCAGCATTTT. Translated, it gives CSASSGGYNPNQPQHF.

This clonotype was detected ten times or more. The V call is TRBV4-2, the J call TRBJ2-3; a possible D gene is TRBD1 (7 bases). This CDR3 region has 19 residues. Germline CDR1 and CDR2: LGHNA and YNFKEQ. The ends were cut back, 6 bases at V and 3 bases at J, with 28 bases in the middle. The CDR3 DNA follows: TGTGCCAGCAGGGGTGGAGGGGACAGTTCAAGGGATCGGACAGATACGCAGTATTTT. As protein: CASRGGGDSSRDRTDTQYF.

This clonotype has a count of ten or more. This rearrangement joins TRBV12-3 or TRBV12-4 to TRBJ2-3; D is unresolved. Trimming removed 3 bases at V and 2 bases at J, with 18 bases between. The CDR3 has 17 amino acids. The CDR3 loop reads CASSFSVRFADTDTQYF. The CDR3 region has the DNA TGTGCCAGCAGTTTTTCCGTCAGGTTTGCGGACACAGATACGCAGTATTTT.

This clonotype was counted at least ten times. This chain uses TRBV7-2 with TRBJ2-7; D uncertain. The CDR3 contains 12 residues. Germline lookup yields CDR1 SGHTA and CDR2 FQGNSA. The germline V and J ends were trimmed by 5 bases and 3 bases, with 8 bases remaining between them. CDR3 sequence: CASSESLYEQYF. The CDR3, as DNA: TGTGCCAGCAGCGAATCCCTCTACGAGCAGTACTTC.

This clonotype was seen many times. V usage is TRBV6-5 and J usage is TRBJ2-5; D not certain. In germline, CDR1 is MNHEY, CDR2 SVGAGI. V was cut by 0 bases and J by 2 bases, with 7 bases left in between. The CDR3 runs 14 residues. CDR3 loop: CASSYSPRQETQYF. The CDR3 region has the DNA TGTGCCAGCAGTTACTCGCCCAGGCAAGAGACCCAGTACTTC.

This clonotype has at least ten counts. The J gene is TRBJ2-5, the V gene TRBV7-9; 7 nucleotides agree with TRBD2. V was clipped by 4 bases and J by 4 bases; unmatched bases: 9. Germline CDR1 SEHNR, CDR2 FQNEAQ (reference sequence). The CDR3 has 15 amino acids. The CDR3 DNA reads TGTGCCAGCAGCTCGAGGCTAGCGGCCAGAGAGACCCAGTACTTC. It specifies CASSSRLAARETQYF.

J is TRBJ2-3 and V is TRBV23-1; the D gene is possibly TRBD1 (5 bases). TRBV23-1 has ORF status, its function being uncertain. The CDR3 runs 17 residues. V was cut by 0 bases and J by 0 bases, with 13 bases left in between. The CDR3 coding sequence is TGCGCCAGCAGTCAATCGGACACCCGGATAAGCACAGATACGCAGTATTTT. As protein: CASSQSDTRISTDTQYF.

This clonotype has ten or more counts. CDR3 sequence: CASSSDPGTGSGYTF. CDR3 nucleotides: TGCGCCAGCAGCTCCGACCCCGGGACAGGGAGCGGCTACACCTTC. The V gene is TRBV5-1, the J gene TRBJ1-2; TRBD1 matches at 9 bases. With V trimmed by 3 bases and J by 8 bases, 11 bases remained unmatched. The CDR3 has 15 residues. Germline V CDR1 and CDR2: SGHRS, YFSETQ.

This clonotype was seen ten or more times. This chain uses TRBV6-1 with TRBJ1-5; a possible D gene is TRBD1 (6 bases). Germline CDR1 reads MNHNS; CDR2 reads SASEGT. V lost 4 bases to trimming and J lost 7 bases, with 17 bases between them. This CDR3 spans 15 amino acids. The chain's CDR3 is CASSGDGGPGQPQHF. CDR3 nucleotide sequence: TGTGCCAGCAGTGGGGACGGGGGGCCTGGACAGCCCCAGCATTTT.

This clonotype was seen ten or more times. The chain has TRBV10-3 and TRBJ1-6; the match to TRBD1 covers 8 bases. This CDR3 contains 15 residues. The germline V gene encodes CDR1 ENHRY and CDR2 SYGVKD. V lost 4 bases and J lost 10; bases outside the gene matches: 9. The CDR3: CAISVRDRSSSPLHF. As DNA, the CDR3 is TGTGCCATCAGTGTCCGGGACAGGTCGTCCTCACCCCTCCACTTT.

In its sample, this clonotype was seen many times. The chain has TRBV20-1 and TRBJ2-1; D is unclear. The CDR3 totals 14 residues. V was shortened by 3 bases and J by 5 bases, with 14 bases between the two germline ends. CDR1 and CDR2 (germline): DFQATT, SNEGSKA (reference sequence). For the CDR3, the DNA is TGCAGTGCTAGCGGGCGGACGGACGACAATGAGCAGTTCTTC. As protein: CSASGRTDDNEQFF.

This clonotype occurred many times. V is TRBV20-1 and J is TRBJ2-1; 8 bases are a match to TRBD1. This CDR3 is 15 amino acids long. Per the germline V gene, CDR1 is DFQATT and CDR2 is SNEGSKA (reference sequence). The junction had 4 bases not matched to a gene; V was cut back by 3 bases and J by 0 bases. CDR3 amino acids: CSASVGQGSYNEQFF. The CDR3, as DNA: TGCAGTGCTAGTGTAGGACAGGGCTCCTACAATGAGCAGTTCTTC.

This clonotype was counted ten times or more. The rearrangement joins TRBV6-2 or TRBV6-3 to TRBJ1-5; D uncertain. V was clipped by 4 bases and J by 5 bases, with 15 bases between them. CDR3 length equals 15 residues. Germline-derived CDR1 and CDR2 are MNHEY and SVGEGT. In nucleotides, the CDR3 is TGTGCCAGCAGTTCCCGAATTGACCGTGATCAGCCCCAGCATTTT. Protein product: CASSSRIDRDQPQHF.